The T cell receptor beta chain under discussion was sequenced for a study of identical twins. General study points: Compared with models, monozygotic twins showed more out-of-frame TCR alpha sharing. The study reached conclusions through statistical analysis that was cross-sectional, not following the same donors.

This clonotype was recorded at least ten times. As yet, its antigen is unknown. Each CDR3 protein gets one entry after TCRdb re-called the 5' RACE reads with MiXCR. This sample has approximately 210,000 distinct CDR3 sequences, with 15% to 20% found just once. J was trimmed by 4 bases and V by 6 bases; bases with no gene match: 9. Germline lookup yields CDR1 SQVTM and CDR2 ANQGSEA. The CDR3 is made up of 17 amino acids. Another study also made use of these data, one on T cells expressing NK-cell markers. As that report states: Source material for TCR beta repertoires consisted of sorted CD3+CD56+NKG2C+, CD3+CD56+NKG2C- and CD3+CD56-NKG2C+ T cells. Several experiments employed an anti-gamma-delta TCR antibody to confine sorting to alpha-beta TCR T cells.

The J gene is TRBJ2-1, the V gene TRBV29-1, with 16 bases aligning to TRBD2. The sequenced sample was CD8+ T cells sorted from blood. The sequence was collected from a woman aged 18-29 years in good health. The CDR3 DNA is TGCAGCGTAACCTCCGGGACTAGCGGGAGGGCGTACAATGAGCAGTTCTTC. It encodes CSVTSGTSGRAYNEQFF.